The entry below describes one T cell receptor beta chain. This entry comes from a study of chemoradiotherapy in HPV16-positive cancers. The CDR3 has 12 amino acids. The germline V and J ends were trimmed by 6 bases and 6 bases, with 9 bases remaining between them. Germline values: CDR1 SGHVS, CDR2 FQNEAQ. Clones were read by immunoSEQ multiplex PCR, and TCRdb kept only the in-frame ones, dropping some. The sample consists of 10,000 to 15,000 clones, around three fifths of them appearing once. Repeated repertoire sampling spanned the course of chemoradiotherapy. The rearrangement joins TRBV7-8 to TRBJ2-1; D not certain. Sampling was performed from a patient who underwent chemoradiotherapy. The source is a human donor with HPV-associated anogenital cancer. The CDR3: CASRPNSNEQFF. The CDR3 DNA sequence: TGTGCCAGCAGGCCCAACTCCAATGAGCAGTTCTTC. Full variable domain (missing parts from reference TRBV7-8 and TRBJ2-1): GAGVSQSPRYKVAKRGQDVALRCDPISGHVSLFWYQQALGQGPEFLTYFQNEAQLDKSGLPSDRFFAERPEGSVSTLKIQRTQQEDSAVYLCASRPNSNEQFFGPGTRLTVL.